This TCR beta chain was recovered during a study of tumor-infiltrating lymphocytes in oesophageal squamous cell carcinoma. TCRdb re-called the PCR reads with MiXCR, one entry per CDR3 protein. The table lists about 12,000 distinct CDR3 sequences, around 54% of them singletons. Germline V gene data show CDR1 as SGHDN and CDR2 as FVKESK. CDR3 length equals 14 residues. The rearrangement links TRBV14 to TRBJ2-1; D perhaps matches TRBD1 (5 bases). The DNA end is a closer match to TRBJ2-5, so the J assignment may be wrong. The receptor was isolated from a female donor with esophageal squamous cell carcinoma. Sequencing was done on a sample of esophageal tumor tissue. The CDR3 loop reads CASSPRQIQETQYF. The CDR3 DNA reads TGTGCCAGCAGCCCCCGACAGATCCAAGAGACCCAGTACTTC.